This is a list of T cell receptor beta chains from one sample in a study of T-cell memory formation after mild COVID-19. TCRdb processed the 5' RACE reads anew with MiXCR; each CDR3 protein has one entry. The sample consists of 10,000 to 15,000 distinct CDR3 sequences, roughly 15% of them appearing once. Sequencing used PBMCs or a T cell subset sorted from them (not recorded which). All receptors derive from a man aged 18 to 30 who had mild COVID-19 (a few samples of this study predate the infection). Cell type and time point are not known. The CDR3 runs from the conserved cysteine through the conserved F or W. A D gene is named only where the DNA matches it firmly. Rows give clone size only sometimes, using once, few, many, or a class for an expanded clone.

TRBJ2-2	many	TRBD1	TRBV5-1	TGCGCCAGCAGCCTACGACAGGGCTACACCGGGGAGCTGTTTTTT	CASSLRQGYTGELFF
TRBJ2-1	many	TRBD2	TRBV7-9	TGTGCCAGCAGCTTAAATGTTCTAGCGGGGTACAATGAGCAGTTCTTC	CASSLNVLAGYNEQFF
TRBJ2-3	many	NA	TRBV12-3/TRBV12-4	TGTGCCAGCAGTACCGGACTGAGCACAGATACGCAGTATTTT	CASSTGLSTDTQYF
TRBJ1-1	many	NA	TRBV6-5	TGTGCCAGCAGTTACTATTTTGGGAACACTGAAGCTTTCTTT	CASSYYFGNTEAFF
TRBJ2-3	many	NA	TRBV7-9	TGTGCCAGCAGCTCCGCACGGGGAATGACAGATACGCAGTATTTT	CASSSARGMTDTQYF
TRBJ2-4	few	NA	TRBV20-1	TGCAGTGCTAGAGATTTTTCGCGCCTATTCGACATTCAGTACTTC	CSARDFSRLFDIQYF
TRBJ1-2	many	NA	TRBV4-1	TGCGCCAGCAGCCATGAGGGACCTCGAGGCTACACCTTC	CASSHEGPRGYTF
TRBJ1-5	many	NA	TRBV7-2	TGTGCCAGCAGCTCCAGGGTCTCGGGCAATCAGCCCCAGCATTTT	CASSSRVSGNQPQHF
TRBJ2-5	many	NA	TRBV4-3	TGCGCCAGCGGATCTCGCTTCGTAGTTGAGACCCAGTACTTC	CASGSRFVVETQYF
TRBJ2-4	many	TRBD1	TRBV5-1	TGCGCCAGCAGCCTTCCTAGACAGGGGGCCAAAAACATTCAGTACTTC	CASSLPRQGAKNIQYF
TRBJ1-1	few	NA	TRBV6-2/TRBV6-3	TGTGCCAGCAGCGGATTCTTGACAGTACTCATGACTGAAGCTTTCTTT	CASSGFLTVLMTEAFF
TRBJ1-1	few	TRBD1	TRBV28	TGTGCCAGCAGTTACGTGACAGGGGGTAACACTGAAGCTTTCTTT	CASSYVTGGNTEAFF
TRBJ1-1	few	NA	TRBV5-1	TGCGCCAGCAGCTCCGGGGACCTCGGCACTGAAGCTTTCTTT	CASSSGDLGTEAFF
TRBJ2-7	medium-sized	TRBD2	TRBV7-9	TGTGCCAGCAGCCCTACCGGGGGGGCCGCCTACGAGCAGTACTTC	CASSPTGGAAYEQYF
TRBJ1-2	many	TRBD1	TRBV19	TGTGCCAGTAGCCTGGGAGGGGGCATCTATGGCTACACCTTC	CASSLGGGIYGYTF
TRBJ2-7	many	NA	TRBV7-6	TGTGCCAGCAGCTTAGCGGACCCTAGCTACGAGCAGTACTTC	CASSLADPSYEQYF
TRBJ2-1	few	NA	TRBV28	TGTGCCAGCAGTTTTATGTCTGCCTCCTACAATGAGCAGTTCTTC	CASSFMSASYNEQFF
TRBJ2-3	NA	TRBD1	TRBV24-1	TGTGCCACCAGTCCGACAGGGGGCAGGATCGTTAGCACAGATACGCAGTATTTT	CATSPTGGRIVSTDTQYF
TRBJ1-2	many	TRBD1	TRBV10-2	TGCGCCAGCCTCGGACAGGCCGCTAACTATGGCTACACCTTC	CASLGQAANYGYTF
TRBJ2-7	few	NA	TRBV7-2	TGTGCCAGCAGCTTAACAGTGAAGTCCTACGAGCAGTACTTC	CASSLTVKSYEQYF
TRBJ2-1	many	TRBD2	TRBV11-1	TGTGCCAGCAGCTCACCAAGGCCCGGGACAGATCTAGCGGGGACTTACAATGAGCAGTTCTTC	CASSSPRPGTDLAGTYNEQFF
TRBJ2-5	NA	NA	TRBV7-9	TGTGCCAGCAGCCCCAAGACTAGGCTACAAGAGACCCAGTACTTC	CASSPKTRLQETQYF
TRBJ2-5	NA	NA	TRBV3-2	TGTGCCAGCAGCCAAGGGCGGACAGCCCTACAAGAGACCCAGTACTTC	CASSQGRTALQETQYF
TRBJ2-5	many	NA	TRBV20-1	TGCAGTGCTCAACTTTACCCGGGGGGCATACAAGAGACCCAGTACTTC	CSAQLYPGGIQETQYF
TRBJ2-1	many	NA	TRBV6-5	TGTGCCAGCAAGCAGGGTAGCTCCTACAATGAGCAGTTCTTC	CASKQGSSYNEQFF
TRBJ1-6	NA	TRBD1	TRBV5-4	TGTGCCAGCAGCTTGGGCAGGGGGCTGGCTTCACCCCTCCACTTT	CASSLGRGLASPLHF